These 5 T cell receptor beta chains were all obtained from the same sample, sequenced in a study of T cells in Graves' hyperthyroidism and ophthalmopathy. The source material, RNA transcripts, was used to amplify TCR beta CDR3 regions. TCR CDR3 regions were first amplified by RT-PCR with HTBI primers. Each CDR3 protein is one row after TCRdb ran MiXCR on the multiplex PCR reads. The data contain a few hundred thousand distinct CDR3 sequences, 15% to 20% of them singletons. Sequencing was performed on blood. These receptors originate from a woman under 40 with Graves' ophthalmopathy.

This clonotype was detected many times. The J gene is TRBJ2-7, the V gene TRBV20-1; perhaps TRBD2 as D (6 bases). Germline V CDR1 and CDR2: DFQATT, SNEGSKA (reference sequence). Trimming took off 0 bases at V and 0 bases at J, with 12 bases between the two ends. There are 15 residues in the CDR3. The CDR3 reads CSARDPAGHSYEQYF. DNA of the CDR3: TGCAGTGCTAGAGATCCGGCGGGGCACTCCTACGAGCAGTACTTC.

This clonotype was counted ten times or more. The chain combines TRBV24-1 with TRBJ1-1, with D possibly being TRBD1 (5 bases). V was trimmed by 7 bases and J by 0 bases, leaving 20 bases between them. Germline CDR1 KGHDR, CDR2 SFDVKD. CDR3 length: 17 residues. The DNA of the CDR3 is TGTGCCACCAGCGCCGGGACCGACTACGGGCTGAACACTGAAGCTTTCTTT. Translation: CATSAGTDYGLNTEAFF.

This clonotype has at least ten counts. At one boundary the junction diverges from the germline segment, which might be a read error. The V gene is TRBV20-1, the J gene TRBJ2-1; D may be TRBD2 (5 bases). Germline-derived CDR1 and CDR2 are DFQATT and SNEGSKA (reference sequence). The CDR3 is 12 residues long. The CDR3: CSARGPVDEQFF. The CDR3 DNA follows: TGCAGTGCCAGAGGGCCAGTGGATGAGCAGTTCTTC.

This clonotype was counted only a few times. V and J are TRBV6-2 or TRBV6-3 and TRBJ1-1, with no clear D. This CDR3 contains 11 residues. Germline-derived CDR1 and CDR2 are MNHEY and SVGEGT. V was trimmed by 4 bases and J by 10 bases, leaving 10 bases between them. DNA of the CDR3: TGTGCCAGCAGTTCAGAAATCGGAGCTTTCTTT. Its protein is CASSSEIGAFF.

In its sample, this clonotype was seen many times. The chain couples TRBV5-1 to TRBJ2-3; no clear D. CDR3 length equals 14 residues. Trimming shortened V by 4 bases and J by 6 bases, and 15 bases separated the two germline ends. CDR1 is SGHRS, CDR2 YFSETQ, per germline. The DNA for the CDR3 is TGCGCCAGCAGCGTTGGGTCTCCCGAGGATACGCAGTATTTT. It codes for CASSVGSPEDTQYF. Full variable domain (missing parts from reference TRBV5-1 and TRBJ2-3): KAGVTQTPRYLIKTRGQQVTLSCSPISGHRSVSWYQQTPGQGLQFLFEYFSETQRNKGNFPGRFSGRQFSNSRSEMNVSTLELGDSALYLCASSVGSPEDTQYFGPGTRLTVL.